What follows are 20 T cell receptor beta chains derived from one specimen sequenced in a study of blood T cells in healthy people across ages. Primers used in a second PCR of about 6 to 12 cycles were a sample-barcoded 5' primer and a J-beta primer mix. TCRdb redid the calling of the 5' RACE reads with MiXCR, one entry per CDR3 protein. The profile shows 800,000 or so distinct CDR3 sequences, around a quarter of them singletons. These same data were also listed under a study on T cells of mothers and their children.

What was sequenced was blood. These receptor sequences come from a boy younger than 18 in good health.

The chain couples TRBV6-1 to TRBJ2-5, with TRBD2 identical over 7 bases. The CDR3 extends over 15 amino acids. Germline V gene data show CDR1 as MNHNS and CDR2 as SASEGT. Unmatched junction bases numbered 5, after V lost 2 bases and J lost 2 bases. For the CDR3, the DNA is TGTGCCAGCAGTGAATTGGGGGGGATACAAGAGACCCAGTACTTC. Protein: CASSELGGIQETQYF.

The chain has TRBV5-1 and TRBJ1-1; 7 positions agree with TRBD1. This CDR3 has 13 amino acids. Per germline, CDR1 SGHRS and CDR2 YFSETQ. The V and J ends lost 4 bases and 7 bases, in that order; junction bases with no gene match: 7. CDR3 amino acids: CASSADRRGEAFF. The CDR3 nucleotides read TGCGCCAGCAGCGCGGACAGGCGGGGTGAAGCTTTCTTT.

The rearrangement links TRBV20-1 to TRBJ2-7; 12 bases line up with TRBD1. The length of the CDR3 is 16 residues. CDR1 is DFQATT and CDR2 is SNEGSKA in the germline V gene (reference sequence). Losses at the gene ends were 3 bases for V and 1 base for J; bases not matched to a gene: 7. For the CDR3, the DNA is TGCAGTGCTAGGGGACAGGGGGCTTTCTCTTCCTACGAGCAGTACTTC. It encodes CSARGQGAFSSYEQYF.

This clonotype was seen only a few times. V gene TRBV7-3 combines with J gene TRBJ2-1; D ambiguous. Trimming removed 0 bases from V and 9 bases from J, with 15 bases in between. Germline CDR1 is SGHTA and CDR2 is FQGTGA. The CDR3 runs 15 residues. The CDR3 region has the DNA TGTGCCAGCAGCTTAACAGGAACCCAGAGTGGTGAGCAGTTCTTC. This encodes CASSLTGTQSGEQFF.

This clonotype was counted between two and nine times. The V and J genes are TRBV5-5 and TRBJ1-2; 7 bases match TRBD1. The germline V gene has CDR1 SGHKS and CDR2 YYEKEE (reference sequence). After removal of 0 bases from V and 8 bases from J, the junction contained 13 bases not matched to a gene. CDR3 length equals 16 residues. As DNA, the CDR3 is TGTGCCAGCAGCTTGGTTCAAGAGGGGGCCCCTTGGGGCTACACCTTC. Its protein product is CASSLVQEGAPWGYTF.

The rearrangement links TRBV7-2 to TRBJ2-5, with 7 nucleotides matching TRBD1. The CDR3 covers 13 residues. Germline CDR1 SGHTA, CDR2 FQGNSA. V lost 3 bases and J lost 7; bases outside the gene matches: 5. CDR3 coding DNA: TGTGCCAGCAGCTTTACAGGGGTCGGGACCCAGTACTTC. It codes for CASSFTGVGTQYF.

This clonotype was counted a few times. The chain combines TRBV11-2 with TRBJ2-1; D not certain. The CDR3 is made up of 14 amino acids. Trimming took off 0 bases at V and 5 bases at J, with 8 bases between the two ends. Per germline, CDR1 SGHAT and CDR2 FQNNGV. CDR3 nucleotides: TGTGCCAGCAGCTTAGATCGGCAGAACAATGAGCAGTTCTTC. It codes for CASSLDRQNNEQFF.

This clonotype occurred many times. This chain connects TRBV5-1 to TRBJ2-7, with a weak D call TRBD2 (5 bases). Trimming took 5 bases from V and 0 from J, leaving 9 bases between them. Germline CDR1 and CDR2: SGHRS and YFSETQ. The CDR3 runs to 13 residues. The CDR3 nucleotides are TGCGCCAGCAGTATGGGAGACTCCTACGAGCAGTACTTC. Protein product: CASSMGDSYEQYF.

V gene TRBV11-2 combines with J gene TRBJ2-3; D is perhaps TRBD1 or TRBD2 (5 bases each). The germline V gene has CDR1 SGHAT and CDR2 FQNNGV. Between the trimmed V and J ends, which lost 1 base and 2 bases, there was a span of 10 bases. This CDR3 has 15 residues. CDR3 nucleotides: TGTGCCAGCAGCTTAGGTGGGGGTCCCACAGATACGCAGTATTTT. It specifies CASSLGGGPTDTQYF.

The rearrangement joins TRBV20-1 to TRBJ2-1; 9 bases agree with TRBD2. CDR1 and CDR2 (germline): DFQATT, SNEGSKA (reference sequence). The CDR3 spans 15 residues. The junction had 12 bases not matched to a gene; V was cut back by 3 bases and J by 9 bases. CDR3 loop: CSARPAGGPLVEQFF. The DNA of the CDR3 is TGCAGTGCTAGGCCCGCGGGAGGGCCCCTGGTTGAGCAGTTCTTC.

This clonotype was counted a few times. This chain links TRBV3-1 with TRBJ2-7, with unresolved D. With 3 bases removed from V and 7 bases from J, the gap between germline ends came to 10 bases. Germline V gives CDR1 LGHDT, CDR2 YNNKEL (reference sequence). The CDR3 extends over 12 amino acids. This chain's CDR3 is CASSHKIYEQYF. DNA for the CDR3: TGTGCCAGCAGCCATAAGATCTATGAGCAGTACTTC.

The chain employs TRBV6-2 or TRBV6-3 and TRBJ2-6; 8 bases align to TRBD1. Looked up from germline, CDR1 is MNHEY and CDR2 is SVGEGT. CDR3 length: 17 amino acids. V shed 6 bases, J shed 2 bases, and the junction held 9 bases outside the gene matches. CDR3 DNA sequence: TGTGCCAGCAGCATACCCAGGGGGCGTGCTGGGGCCAACGTCCTGACTTTC. This codes for CASSIPRGRAGANVLTF.

V usage is TRBV6-2 or TRBV6-3 and J usage is TRBJ2-1, with a possible D match to TRBD1 (6 bases). Between the trimmed V and J ends, which lost 7 bases and 6 bases, there was a span of 13 bases. The CDR3 spans 13 residues. The V gene's germline CDR1 is MNHEY and CDR2 SVGEGT. DNA of the CDR3: TGTGCCAGCATTGACAGGTCTTTCAATGAGCAGTTCTTC. Its protein product is CASIDRSFNEQFF.

This clonotype was counted a few times. The chain employs TRBV9 and TRBJ2-3; 11 nucleotides align to TRBD1. Germline V lookup: CDR1 SGDLS, CDR2 YYNGEE. The CDR3 has 18 amino acids. The V gene end was trimmed by 0 bases and the J gene end by 8 bases; junction bases not matched to a gene: 14. The CDR3: CASSVGMPGQGAPSTQYF. The CDR3 DNA sequence: TGTGCCAGCAGCGTAGGGATGCCCGGACAGGGGGCTCCGAGTACGCAGTATTTT.

This clonotype was picked up one time. The chain recombines TRBV5-1 with TRBJ2-7, with D possibly being TRBD1 (6 bases). The V gene lost 4 bases and the J gene lost 5 bases, with 16 bases spanning the gap. The CDR3 spans 14 residues. Germline CDR1 SGHRS, CDR2 YFSETQ. Here the CDR3 DNA reads TGCGCCAGCAGCCCCCGGCAGGGGAGCCACGAGCAGTACTTC. This translates into CASSPRQGSHEQYF.

This clonotype was seen a few times. The rearrangement uses TRBV20-1 and TRBJ1-2; 11 positions match TRBD1. V shed 0 bases, J shed 3 bases, and the junction held 6 bases outside the gene matches. The germline V gene encodes CDR1 DFQATT and CDR2 SNEGSKA (reference sequence). The CDR3 length is 16 residues. The CDR3 loop reads CSARDRGQGAYYGYTF. CDR3 bases: TGCAGTGCTAGAGATCGCGGACAGGGGGCCTACTATGGCTACACCTTC.

The V and J genes are TRBV29-1 and TRBJ2-2; D is unclear. The length of the CDR3 is 13 residues. The V gene lost 4 bases and the J gene lost 0 bases, with 6 bases spanning the gap. Germline values: CDR1 SQVTM, CDR2 ANQGSEA. Here the CDR3 reads CSVVGTNTGELFF. The CDR3 DNA reads TGCAGCGTTGTCGGCACGAACACCGGGGAGCTGTTTTTT.

This clonotype showed up just a few times. The chain uses TRBV28 and TRBJ2-3; TRBD2 matches at 7 bases. Germline CDR1 MDHEN, CDR2 SYDVKM. This CDR3 has 14 amino acids. V lost 11 bases, J lost 0 bases, and 8 bases stayed unmatched. DNA of the CDR3: TGTGCCGGATGTCGAGCGGGGAGCACAGATACGCAGTATTTT. Its protein product is CAGCRAGSTDTQYF.

The chain has TRBV20-1 and TRBJ2-3; 8 nucleotides agree with TRBD2. Germline CDR1 and CDR2: DFQATT and SNEGSKA (reference sequence). This CDR3 comprises 13 residues. V dropped 6 bases and J dropped 2; count of bases not matched to a gene: 4. CDR3 sequence (DNA): TGCAGTGCAAGGGGACTAGACACAGATACGCAGTATTTT. The encoded protein is CSARGLDTDTQYF.

This clonotype showed up just a few times. This sequence joins TRBV12-3 or TRBV12-4 and TRBJ2-5; 9 positions match TRBD2. Trimming cost V 3 bases and J 4 bases; bases outside gene matches: 6. CDR3 length: 15 amino acids. The CDR3 DNA follows: TGTGCCAGCAGTTTTGCGGGAGGGCAGGGAGAGACCCAGTACTTC. Translation gives CASSFAGGQGETQYF.